The clone carrying this T cell receptor (beta chain) appeared a few times. This record belongs to a study of TIL therapy for anti-PD-1-resistant metastatic lung cancer. Time point meaning: pre-treatment sample, taken before nivolumab and TIL therapy. The CDR3 is 13 amino acids. The V and J ends lost 4 bases and 3 bases respectively, with 9 bases between them. Germline CDR1 reads SGHDN; CDR2 reads FVKESK. This was the immunoSEQ v3 assay. Sequencing was performed with immunoSEQ multiplex PCR; in TCRdb, only in-frame clones are kept and a portion is missing. Seen here are tens of thousands of clones, around 80% observed once, and the top ten hold 4.5% to 5.5%.

The sequences come from blood, collected at baseline. The V and J genes are TRBV14 and TRBJ1-1; D remains ambiguous. The sequence was obtained from a woman aged 30 to 85 with non-small cell lung cancer. CDR3 amino acids: CASSPHVDTEAFF. CDR3 DNA: TGTGCCAGCAGCCCCCATGTGGACACTGAAGCTTTCTTT.